This is a list of T cell receptor beta chains from one sample in a study of control samples from healthy donors and cancer patients. TCRdb's table, derived via immunoSEQ multiplex PCR, lists solely in-frame clones and lacks some. The table lists some 150,000 clones, about 89% of them singletons. Material: blood. The receptors were gathered from a man aged 25-45 years in good health. CDR3s include the opening cysteine and the closing phenylalanine or tryptophan. The D gene is left open where the match is weak. Size tells how often a clone was seen (once, few, many) or the class of an expanded clone, and some rows leave it out.

TRBJ1-3	TRBV15	.	.	CATSRGGHSGNTIYF	TGTGCCACCAGCAGAGGGGGCCACTCTGGAAACACCATATATTTT
TRBJ2-7	TRBV3-1/TRBV3-2	.	TRBD2	CASSPYGGGGYEQYF	TGTGCCAGCAGCCCGTACGGGGGGGGTGGCTACGAGCAGTACTTC
TRBJ2-7	TRBV24-1	.	.	CATRHKGRVYEQYF	TGTGCCACCAGACACAAGGGCAGGGTCTACGAGCAGTACTTC
TRBJ2-7	TRBV27	.	TRBD2	CASSLVAGGLREQYF	TGTGCCAGCAGTTTAGTCGCGGGAGGTCTCCGAGAGCAGTACTTC
TRBJ2-1	TRBV5-4	.	TRBD1	CASSLAGGRVNNEQFF	TGTGCCAGCAGCTTGGCAGGGGGCAGGGTAAACAATGAGCAGTTCTTC
TRBJ1-5	TRBV6-1	.	TRBD1	CASSEVRDRGDQPQHF	TGTGCCAGCAGTGAAGTAAGGGACAGGGGGGATCAGCCCCAGCATTTT
TRBJ2-1	TRBV6-5	.	.	CASTTHGRGEQFF	TGTGCCAGCACCACCCACGGAAGGGGGGAGCAGTTCTTC
TRBJ1-1	TRBV12-3/TRBV12-4	.	.	CASSWDRNTEAFF	TGTGCCAGCAGTTGGGACCGTAACACTGAAGCTTTCTTT
TRBJ1-3	TRBV24-1	once	.	CATSDSGTASGNTIYF	TGTGCCACCAGTGATTCTGGGACGGCCTCTGGAAACACCATATATTTT
TRBJ1-2	TRBV19	.	.	CASSPWGGANYGYTF	TGTGCCAGTAGCCCCTGGGGGGGAGCTAACTATGGCTACACCTTC
TRBJ1-1	TRBV5-6	.	.	CASSRQNTEAFF	TGTGCCAGCAGTAGGCAGAACACTGAAGCTTTCTTT